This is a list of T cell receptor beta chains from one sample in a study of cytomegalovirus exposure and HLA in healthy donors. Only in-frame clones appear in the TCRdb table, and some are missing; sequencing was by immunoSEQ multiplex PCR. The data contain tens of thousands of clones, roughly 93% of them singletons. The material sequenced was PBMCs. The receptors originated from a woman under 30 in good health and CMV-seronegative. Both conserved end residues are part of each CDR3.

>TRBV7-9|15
CASSLWNRGQETQYF
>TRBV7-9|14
CASSSGQGNQPQHF
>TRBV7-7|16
CASSPGLADGSLTQYF
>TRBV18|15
CASSPRSMNTGELFF
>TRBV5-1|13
CASSAGMDDTIYF
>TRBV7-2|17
CASSAWTSGRSTDTQYF
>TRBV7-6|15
CASSRLAGGPDTQYF
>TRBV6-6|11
CASARGETQYF
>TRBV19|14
CASRDLTGSYEQYF
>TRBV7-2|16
CASSLVPGLALDTQYF
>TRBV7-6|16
CASSLVPGGPGNTIYF
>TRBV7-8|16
CASSLGLGQGNSPLHF
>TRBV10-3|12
CAISETSYEQYF
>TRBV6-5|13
CASSYSPRTEAFF
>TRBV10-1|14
CASSDNSMNTEAFF
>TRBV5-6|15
CASTILAYGTDTQYF
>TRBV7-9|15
CVSSPSGVDSYEQYF